The TCR beta chain described here comes from a study of T cell repertoires in cytomegalovirus infection. Study at large: In public TCR beta signatures, there were indications of both CMV infection and matching HLA type. Findings and caveats of the study: Accumulated public TCR beta family frequency recognized individuals carrying CMV together with the relevant HLA. Across the ex vivo response, the dominant clonotypes were HLA-C-restricted CMV-specific TCR beta clonotypes.

TCRdb processed the reads anew with MiXCR; each CDR3 protein has one entry. Of over 100,000 distinct CDR3 sequences in the sample, roughly a tenth were seen once. Trimming stripped 0 bases from V and 2 bases from J, with 10 bases between. Germline V lookup: CDR1 SGHTA, CDR2 FQGNSA. The CDR3 is made up of 15 amino acids. This clonotype was seen ten or more times. The antigen remains unidentified. The V and J genes are TRBV7-2 and TRBJ1-2; D unclear. This clonotype was obtained from a human donor in good health (CMV status not recorded). Some clones in this sample may be carry-over from other donors' samples. The sample consisted of PBMCs, sequenced either directly or after in vitro stimulation (not recorded which). Here the CDR3 DNA reads TGTGCCAGCAGCTTAGCGGGAGACGCGAACTATGGCTACACCTTC. Its protein product is CASSLAGDANYGYTF.